This is a list of T cell receptor beta chains from one sample in a study of blood T cells in healthy people across ages. Using its own MiXCR run on the 5' RACE reads, TCRdb lists one record per CDR3 protein. The sample carries about 1.8 million distinct CDR3 sequences, approximately 50% recorded once. Sequenced input: blood. The receptors stem from a woman aged 40 to 49 in good health. CDR3s include the opening cysteine and the closing phenylalanine or tryptophan. D genes are given only for firm matches.

J	V	D	DNA	CDR3
TRBJ2-3	TRBV6-1	TRBD2	TGTGCCAGCAGGTCCGTTAGCGGGGGCCCCGGCACAGATACGCAGTATTTT	CASRSVSGGPGTDTQYF
TRBJ1-1	TRBV24-1	NA	TGTGCCACCAGTGATTGGGCGAACACTGAAGCTTTCTTT	CATSDWANTEAFF
TRBJ2-1	TRBV6-2/TRBV6-3	TRBD2	TGTGCCAGCAACCACCCCGCACTAGCGGGGAACAATGAGCAGTTCTTC	CASNHPALAGNNEQFF
TRBJ1-6	TRBV3-1	TRBD1	TGTGCCAGCAGCCGACGGGACAGGGGAAGTCATTCACCCCTCCACTTT	CASSRRDRGSHSPLHF
TRBJ2-1	TRBV4-1	TRBD1	TGCGCCAGCAGCCATTCGACGGCAGGGGGAACCAATGAGCAGTTCTTC	CASSHSTAGGTNEQFF
TRBJ2-7	TRBV5-1	TRBD1	TGCGCCAGCAGCCCCGGGACAGGGGGTATTAGGAGCTCCTACGAGCAGTACTTC	CASSPGTGGIRSSYEQYF
TRBJ1-1	TRBV15	TRBD1	TGTGCCACCAGCAGGACCCGGGCGGACAGGGATAGGTTGAACACTGAAGCTTTCTTT	CATSRTRADRDRLNTEAFF
TRBJ2-7	TRBV7-2	NA	TGTGCCAGCAGCAGTGGTGGGGTTATCGAGCAGTACTTC	CASSSGGVIEQYF
TRBJ2-5	TRBV20-1	NA	TGCAGTGCTAGAGATGGGCGCGGGAAACAAGAGATCCAGTACTTC	CSARDGRGKQEIQYF
TRBJ2-3	TRBV6-5	TRBD2	TGTGCCAGCAGTTACTTGGCTAGCGGGGCGGCAGATACGCAGTATTTT	CASSYLASGAADTQYF
TRBJ2-7	TRBV5-8	NA	TGTGCCAGCAGCCAAAGACAGTTCTTGTACGAGCAGTACTTC	CASSQRQFLYEQYF